This T cell receptor beta chain was identified during a study of shared clonotypes between healthy human individuals. TCRdb's copy holds only in-frame clones and misses some; the assay was immunoSEQ multiplex PCR. The sample lists about 2.1 million clones; just under 95% were seen once. Whole-study results and caveats: Non-shared clonotypes displayed generation probabilities falling below those of clonotypes present in all four donors. The sampled material consisted only of blood, and tissue repertoires are likely to differ. Larger estimated richness was generally recorded for naive subsets relative to memory subsets.

This CDR3 is built from 15 residues. V lost 4 bases to trimming and J lost 8 bases, with 20 bases between them. Germline V gives CDR1 PRHDT, CDR2 FYEKMQ (reference sequence). Positively selected for CCR7, the CD45RO-negative cells used as naive CD8 cells excluded terminally differentiated effector memory CD45RA+ cells. The donors, all of them Caucasian adults, lived in Nashville, Tennessee. Remarks on this clone: The antigen is undetermined.

This TCR was recovered from a man aged 18 to 30 in good health. Some clones in this sample may be carry-over from other donors' samples. Input material: naive CD8+ T cells from PBMCs. The rearrangement links TRBV13 to TRBJ1-2; the D is unclear. The CDR3 region has the DNA TGTGCCAGCAGCTCTCCAACCCCAGAGACCGCAGGCTACACCTTC. This gives the protein CASSSPTPETAGYTF.